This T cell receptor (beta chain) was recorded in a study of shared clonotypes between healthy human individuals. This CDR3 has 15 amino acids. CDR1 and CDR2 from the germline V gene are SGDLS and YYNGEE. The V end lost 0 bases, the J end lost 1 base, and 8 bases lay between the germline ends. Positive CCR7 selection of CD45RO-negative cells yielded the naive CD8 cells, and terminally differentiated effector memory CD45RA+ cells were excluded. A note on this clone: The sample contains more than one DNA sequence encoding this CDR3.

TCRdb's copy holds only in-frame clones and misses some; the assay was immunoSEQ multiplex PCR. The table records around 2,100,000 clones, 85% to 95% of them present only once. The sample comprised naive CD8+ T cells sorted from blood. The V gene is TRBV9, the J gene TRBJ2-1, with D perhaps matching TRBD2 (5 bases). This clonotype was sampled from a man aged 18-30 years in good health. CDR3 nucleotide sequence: TGTGCCAGCAGCGTAGGGGAGAGTTCCTACAATGAGCAGTTCTTC. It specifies CASSVGESSYNEQFF. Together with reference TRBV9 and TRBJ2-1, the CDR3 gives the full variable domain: DSGVTQTPKHLITATGQRVTLRCSPRSGDLSVYWYQQSLDQGLQFLIQYYNGEERAKGNILERFSAQQFPDLHSELNLSSLELGDSALYFCASSVGESSYNEQFFGPGTRLTVL.